These 24 T cell receptor beta chains were sequenced from one sample in a study of cytomegalovirus exposure and HLA in healthy donors. The PCR had 60 Vbeta and 13 Jbeta primers. TCRdb keeps only in-frame clones here, not all; method: immunoSEQ multiplex PCR. The data show around 160,000 clones, around 65% seen once. Sequenced sample: PBMCs. All receptors derive from a woman aged 40 to 50 in good health and CMV-seropositive.

This chain connects TRBV27 to TRBJ2-2; 11 nucleotides match TRBD2. The V segment lost 5 bases and the J segment 0 bases; nucleotides outside the gene matches: 11. The V gene's germline CDR1 is MNHEY and CDR2 SMNVEV (reference sequence). This CDR3 has 19 residues. The CDR3 is CASSPQTSGASANTGELFF. The CDR3 DNA is TGTGCCAGCAGTCCACAGACTAGCGGGGCAAGTGCGAACACCGGGGAGCTGTTTTTT.

The rearrangement joins TRBV6-4 to TRBJ2-7; TRBD2 is a possible D gene (5 bases). The germline V gene has CDR1 MRHNA and CDR2 SNTAGT. Trimming shortened V by 9 bases and J by 6 bases, and 24 bases separated the two germline ends. CDR3 length equals 15 residues. The CDR3 is CARVYPGIFRPEQYF. CDR3 bases: TGTGCCAGAGTCTACCCGGGGATCTTCAGACCCGAGCAGTACTTC.

The rearrangement links TRBV11-2 to TRBJ2-7; 7 positions agree with TRBD1. The junction had 11 bases not matched to a gene; V was cut back by 5 bases and J by 7 bases. CDR1 SGHAT and CDR2 FQNNGV come from the germline V gene. This CDR3 spans 14 amino acids. CDR3 loop: CASSPPDRVGEQYF. The CDR3 nucleotides are TGTGCCAGCAGCCCCCCAGACAGGGTCGGGGAGCAGTACTTC.

V and J are TRBV29-1 and TRBJ2-1; 12 positions match TRBD2. CDR3 length: 16 residues. After removal of 0 bases from V and 6 bases from J, the junction contained 6 bases not matched to a gene. Germline V CDR1 and CDR2: SQVTM, ANQGSEA. CDR3 protein: CSVEEASSGGGNEQFF. Written as DNA, the CDR3 is TGCAGCGTTGAAGAGGCCTCTAGCGGGGGGGGCAATGAGCAGTTCTTC.

V and J are TRBV6-6 and TRBJ1-3; D is uncertain. The germline CDR1 and CDR2 sequences are MNHNY and SVGAGI (reference sequence). V dropped 6 bases and J dropped 6 bases, with 12 bases sitting between them. This CDR3 is built from 13 residues. The CDR3 protein is CASSAGVENTIYF. The CDR3 DNA sequence: TGTGCCAGCAGCGCTGGAGTGGAAAACACCATATATTTT.

The V gene is TRBV9, the J gene TRBJ2-1, with 13 bases matching TRBD2. The CDR3 length is 15 residues. The germline gives CDR1 SGDLS, CDR2 YYNGEE. V was clipped by 4 bases and J by 8 bases; unmatched bases: 6. Written as DNA, the CDR3 is TGTGCCAGCAGCCCAGATGGACTAGCGGGAGATGAGCAGTTCTTC. Translated: CASSPDGLAGDEQFF.

This clone has more than one count but fewer than ten. The V gene is TRBV19, the J gene TRBJ2-1; 7 nucleotides agree with TRBD2. The germline gives CDR1 LNHDA, CDR2 SQIVND (reference sequence). The CDR3 length is 14 residues. V lost 10 bases and J lost 6; bases outside the gene matches: 12. The CDR3: CATMTSGIFNEQFF. The CDR3 region has the DNA TGTGCCACTATGACAAGCGGGATCTTCAATGAGCAGTTCTTC.

The V and J genes are TRBV7-9 and TRBJ2-7, with D tentatively TRBD2 (5 bases). Germline CDR1 reads SEHNR; CDR2 reads FQNEAQ (reference sequence). CDR3 size: 14 residues. V shed 2 bases and J shed 2 bases, with 10 bases lying between them. The CDR3 nucleotides are TGTGCCAGCAGCTTATCCGGGAATCCCTACGAGCAGTACTTC. This encodes CASSLSGNPYEQYF.

The V call is TRBV11-2, the J call TRBJ2-7, with 7 bases matching TRBD1. The CDR3 runs 13 residues. Losses at the gene ends were 5 bases for V and 3 bases for J; bases not matched to a gene: 4. The germline V gene has CDR1 SGHAT and CDR2 FQNNGV. The CDR3 DNA sequence: TGTGCCAGCAGCGCCGACAGGGTCTACGAGCAGTACTTC. Amino acid sequence: CASSADRVYEQYF.

This clone appeared a few times. CDR3 bases: TGTGCCAGCAGTTTTGGACAGGAGGGCTACACCTTC. This translates into CASSFGQEGYTF. The rearrangement uses TRBV6-6 and TRBJ1-2, with TRBD1 matching 7 bases. V lost 4 bases, J lost 8 bases, and 4 bases stayed unmatched. Germline-derived CDR1 and CDR2 are MNHNY and SVGAGI (reference sequence). CDR3 size: 12 residues.

This clone was detected only once. Other DNA sequences in this specimen translate into the identical CDR3. The chain employs TRBV7-2 and TRBJ1-4; D may be TRBD1 (5 bases). Trimming pared 3 bases from V and 5 bases from J, leaving 22 bases between. CDR1 and CDR2 from the germline V gene are SGHTA and FQGNSA. This CDR3 contains 18 residues. The CDR3 sequence: CASSFTGHLTGKNEKLFF. The CDR3 region has the DNA TGTGCCAGCAGCTTTACCGGACACTTAACAGGAAAAAATGAAAAACTGTTTTTT.

J is TRBJ2-2 and V is TRBV19, with D maybe TRBD1 (6 bases). The CDR3 runs 13 residues. V was pared by 9 bases and J by 5 bases, with 13 bases between. Germline V CDR1 and CDR2: LNHDA, SQIVND (reference sequence). The CDR3 region has the DNA TGTGCCAGCAGGAACAGGGATACCGGGGAGCTGTTTTTT. It yields the protein CASRNRDTGELFF. Full variable domain (outside the CDR3, taken from reference TRBV19 and TRBJ2-2): DGGITQSPKYLFRKEGQNVTLSCEQNLNHDAMYWYRQDPGQGLRLIYYSQIVNDFQKGDIAEGYSVSREKKESFPLTVTSAQKNPTAFYLCASRNRDTGELFFGEGSRLTVL.

Points on this clone: The junction does not match germline at one end; this may be a read error. This CDR3 reads CASSPTSPGLEAHF. The CDR3 DNA follows: TGTGCCAGCTCACCAACCTCCCCGGGACTAGAGGCCCACTTT. The chain employs TRBV18 and TRBJ1-1; tentatively, D is TRBD1 (5 bases). This CDR3 has 14 residues. Germline V gene data show CDR1 as KGHSH and CDR2 as LQKENI. Full variable domain (missing parts from reference TRBV18 and TRBJ1-1): NAGVMQNPRHLVRRRGQEARLRCSPMKGHSHVYWYRQLPEEGLKFMVYLQKENIIDESGMPKERFSAEFPKEGPSILRIQQVVRGDSAAYFCASSPTSPGLEAHFGQGTRLTVV.

This sequence joins TRBV29-1 and TRBJ2-7; 9 nucleotides agree with TRBD2. The CDR3 has 14 amino acids. From germline, CDR1 is SQVTM and CDR2 ANQGSEA. V was clipped by 2 bases and J by 4 bases; unmatched bases: 6. The DNA of the CDR3 is TGCAGCGTTGAAAACTCGGCGGGAGGGTACGAGCAGTACTTC. Amino acids: CSVENSAGGYEQYF.

This sequence joins TRBV7-2 and TRBJ2-2, with D maybe TRBD1 (6 bases). The ends were cut back, 2 bases at V and 3 bases at J, with 13 bases in the middle. The CDR3 has 16 residues. Germline CDR1 is SGHTA and CDR2 is FQGNSA. The chain's CDR3 is CASSLRGPGDTGELFF. CDR3 sequence (DNA): TGTGCCAGCAGCTTAAGGGGTCCAGGGGACACCGGGGAGCTGTTTTTT.

The sample holds a few counts of this clone. This chain connects TRBV9 to TRBJ2-5; D call uncertain. CDR1 and CDR2 (germline): SGDLS, YYNGEE. The germline V and J ends were trimmed by 0 bases and 2 bases, with 8 bases remaining between them. The CDR3 sequence is 14 residues long. The CDR3 nucleotides read TGTGCCAGCAGCGTAGGGCAGACTCAAGAGACCCAGTACTTC. Protein: CASSVGQTQETQYF.

The V gene is TRBV7-2, the J gene TRBJ2-3, with 9 bases that match TRBD2. V lost 5 bases to trimming and J lost 2 bases; unmatched junction nucleotides: 5. The CDR3 totals 15 residues. Germline-derived CDR1 and CDR2 are SGHTA and FQGNSA. The CDR3 reads CASSVSGGNTDTQYF. CDR3 in DNA: TGTGCCAGCAGCGTTAGCGGGGGCAACACAGATACGCAGTATTTT. The whole variable domain, filled in from reference TRBV7-2 and TRBJ2-3, reads GAGVSQSPSNKVTEKGKDVELRCDPISGHTALYWYRQSLGQGLEFLIYFQGNSAPDKSGLPSDRFSAERTGGSVSTLTIQRTQQEDSAVYLCASSVSGGNTDTQYFGPGTRLTVL.

This clone came up a few times. This sequence joins TRBV27 and TRBJ2-3; D uncertain. Germline CDR1 reads MNHEY; CDR2 reads SMNVEV (reference sequence). The V gene lost 5 bases and the J gene lost 0 bases, with 9 bases spanning the gap. The CDR3 length is 14 residues. The CDR3 protein is CASSSGLSTDTQYF. CDR3 nucleotides: TGTGCCAGCAGTAGTGGGCTTAGCACAGATACGCAGTATTTT.

This clone was seen more than once but under ten times. The same CDR3 also results from other DNA sequences found in this sample. The J gene is TRBJ1-2, the V gene TRBV28; D gene uncertain. Germline V CDR1 and CDR2: MDHEN, SYDVKM. The germline V and J ends were trimmed by 5 bases and 3 bases, with 7 bases remaining between them. This CDR3 spans 12 amino acids. CDR3: CASSLTDYGYTF. DNA of the CDR3: TGTGCCAGCAGTCTTACGGACTATGGCTACACCTTC.

The J gene is TRBJ2-5, the V gene TRBV11-2, with 15 bases lining up with TRBD2. The germline V gene has CDR1 SGHAT and CDR2 FQNNGV. The CDR3 runs 18 residues. V was pared by 4 bases and J by 5 bases, with 11 bases of the junction left unmatched. The CDR3: CASSSGLAGGLEEETQYF. The CDR3 DNA reads as TGTGCCAGCAGCTCAGGACTAGCGGGAGGGCTTGAGGAGGAGACCCAGTACTTC.

The chain couples TRBV4-3 to TRBJ2-7; no firm D call. The germline gives CDR1 LGHNA, CDR2 YSLEER. The CDR3 runs to 16 residues. The V and J ends lost 1 base and 0 bases respectively, with 13 bases between them. The CDR3 here is CASSQVHGFSSYEQYF. The CDR3 DNA is TGCGCCAGCAGCCAAGTACACGGGTTTAGCTCCTACGAGCAGTACTTC.

The genes are TRBV2 and TRBJ2-1, with TRBD1 identical over 7 bases. This CDR3 is built from 17 residues. Germline CDR1 SNHLY, CDR2 FYNNEI. Losses at the gene ends were 4 bases for V and 6 bases for J; bases not matched to a gene: 15. DNA for the CDR3: TGTGCCAGCAGTGGCGGATGGTACGGGACAGCGTCCAATGAGCAGTTCTTC. This codes for CASSGGWYGTASNEQFF.

This CDR3 reads CASSLGGTIPGGYTF. The CDR3 DNA is TGTGCCAGCAGCTTGGGGGGGACAATTCCAGGAGGCTACACCTTC. The V and J genes are TRBV5-6 and TRBJ1-2; tentatively, D is TRBD1 (6 bases). V lost 0 bases, J lost 8 bases, and 17 bases lay in between. Germline loops: CDR1 SGHDT, CDR2 YYEEEE. This CDR3 comprises 15 residues.

The chain uses TRBV9 and TRBJ2-7; 15 nucleotides line up with TRBD2. The germline V gene encodes CDR1 SGDLS and CDR2 YYNGEE. Trimming cost V 1 base and J 2 bases; bases outside gene matches: 16. The CDR3 is made up of 21 amino acids. This chain's CDR3 is CASSVSPESGLAGGPAYEQYF. The DNA for the CDR3 is TGTGCCAGCAGCGTAAGCCCTGAGAGTGGACTAGCGGGAGGGCCCGCCTACGAGCAGTACTTC.